This T cell receptor (beta chain) comes out of a study of cytomegalovirus exposure and HLA in healthy donors. Study outcomes and limitations: Specificity for CMV antigens was confirmed in vitro for a few of the CMV-associated chains. Many donors carried some public TCRs, although rarity characterized most TCR sequences. Earlier analysis looked at TCR beta V segments, and most were productive about 90% or about 30% of the time.

V dropped 1 base and J dropped 5 bases, with 17 bases sitting between them. Germline V gene lookup returns CDR1 MGHRA and CDR2 YSYEKL. The CDR3 contains 17 residues. PCR amplification relied on 60 Vbeta primers (plus 13 Jbeta primers). TCRdb's copy holds only in-frame clones and misses some; the assay was immunoSEQ multiplex PCR. This table has 100,000 to 150,000 clones, roughly 80% appearing once. Points on this clone: The antigen is not known.

The sample was PBMCs. This receptor was obtained from a male donor in good health and CMV-seronegative. The chain employs TRBV4-1 and TRBJ2-2, with D possibly being TRBD1 (5 bases). CDR3 DNA sequence: TGCGCCAGCAGCCAAGTTCGACAGACTCACATTACCGGGGAGCTGTTTTTT. Encoded protein: CASSQVRQTHITGELFF.